These T cell receptor beta chains were read from a single sample in a study of blood T cell repertoires in COVID-19. Sequencing used immunoSEQ multiplex PCR; TCRdb keeps in-frame clones, though not all of them. The table lists 250,000 to 300,000 clones, about four fifths of them singletons. Sequencing was carried out using peripheral blood. All receptors derive from an elderly man with acute or convalescent COVID-19. CDR3s include the opening cysteine and the closing phenylalanine or tryptophan. The D gene is left open where the match is weak. Only part of the rows carry a size: once, few, many, or a class if the clone is expanded.

d_call	j_call	v_call	clone_size	cdr3_nt	cdr3_aa
TRBD1	TRBJ2-5	TRBV5-4	-	TGTGCCAGCAGCCAGACAGGGTATAATAAAGAGACCCAGTACTTC	CASSQTGYNKETQYF
-	TRBJ2-5	TRBV5-1	once	TGCGCCAGCAGCCCAGGACAGTCGTACCAAGAGACCCAGTACTTC	CASSPGQSYQETQYF
-	TRBJ2-2	TRBV18	few	TGTGCCAGCTCACCGGCACCATCCACCGGGGAGCTGTTTTTT	CASSPAPSTGELFF
-	TRBJ2-3	TRBV28	-	TGTGCCAGCAGTTTATCGCCGGGAGTAGCAGGGGATACGCAGTATTTT	CASSLSPGVAGDTQYF
TRBD1	TRBJ1-2	TRBV6-5	-	TGTGCCAGCAGTTACCGCCCGGACAGGGGGCTAGGGGGCTACACCTTC	CASSYRPDRGLGGYTF
TRBD1	TRBJ2-1	TRBV5-1	-	TGCGCCAGCAGCGGGACAGGGTCATTGGTGCAGTTCTTC	CASSGTGSLVQFF
TRBD1	TRBJ2-7	TRBV3-1/TRBV3-2	-	TGTGCCAGCAGCCATGGCGACAGGGTGGCCTACGAGCAGTACTTC	CASSHGDRVAYEQYF
-	TRBJ2-3	TRBV7-9	once	TGTGCCAGCAGCGGTCGAGCGAATGAGGGCACAGATACGCAGTATTTT	CASSGRANEGTDTQYF
-	TRBJ1-6	TRBV3-1/TRBV3-2	-	TGTGCCAGCAGCCAAGAAGAGACCAGGGCTCGGTCACCCCTCCACTTT	CASSQEETRARSPLHF
-	TRBJ1-6	TRBV6-2/TRBV6-3	-	TGTGCCAGCAGTTACCCCTCGTCAGGGGTCCGGAATTCACCCCTCCACTTT	CASSYPSSGVRNSPLHF
TRBD1	TRBJ2-2	TRBV28	-	TGTGCCAGCAGTTCCTCGTCCCCACAGGGGACCGGGGAGCTGTTTTTT	CASSSSSPQGTGELFF
-	TRBJ1-2	TRBV28	-	TGTGCCAGCAGGAAACAACAGGGCTGGAGAGTAGGCTACACCTTC	CASRKQQGWRVGYTF
TRBD1	TRBJ1-1	TRBV28	-	TGTGCCAGCAGTTTAACAGGGGGGAACACTGAAGCTTTCTTT	CASSLTGGNTEAFF
-	TRBJ2-5	TRBV5-4	-	TGTGCCAGCAGCTTGGCCGGGACATTCCAAGAGACCCAGTACTTC	CASSLAGTFQETQYF
-	TRBJ2-1	TRBV9	-	TGTGCCAGCAGCGTAGACAGCGGCTCCTACAATGAGCAGTTCTTC	CASSVDSGSYNEQFF
-	TRBJ1-5	TRBV18	-	TGTGCCAGCTCACCATCCACAGGTGGTTACCAGCCCCAGCATTTT	CASSPSTGGYQPQHF
-	TRBJ2-7	TRBV25-1	-	TGTGCCAGCAGTACTGCAGCGGTATCCTACGAGCAGTACTTC	CASSTAAVSYEQYF
-	TRBJ2-7	TRBV5-1	-	TGCGCCAGCAGCCCCGACACAATCGGCTACGAGCAGTACTTC	CASSPDTIGYEQYF
-	TRBJ2-6	TRBV28	-	TGTGCCAGCAATACAGGGTCCTATACCCTGACTTTC	CASNTGSYTLTF
TRBD2	TRBJ2-7	TRBV5-4	-	TGTGCCAGCAGCTTGTCGACTAGCGGAGAATACGAGCAGTACTTC	CASSLSTSGEYEQYF
TRBD2	TRBJ2-3	TRBV18	-	TGTGCCAGCTCACCGGGACTAGCGGGGAATCTAATCGCAGATACGCAGTATTTT	CASSPGLAGNLIADTQYF
TRBD1	TRBJ2-7	TRBV3-1/TRBV3-2	-	TGTGCCAGCAGCCACGAAGGACAGGGGTTCGAGCAGTACTTC	CASSHEGQGFEQYF
-	TRBJ1-3	TRBV7-8	-	TGTGCCAGCAGCTTAAATAGCGCCTCTGGAAACACCATATATTTT	CASSLNSASGNTIYF
-	TRBJ2-7	TRBV11-2	-	TGTGCCAGCAGCCCCCGCGGAGGGGGCGACCTACGGGGCGAGCAGTACTTC	CASSPRGGGDLRGEQYF
-	TRBJ1-2	TRBV25-1	-	TGTGCCAGCAGTGAACGGGCGGGAGCCGGAGGGCGGTATGGCTACACCTTC	CASSERAGAGGRYGYTF
-	TRBJ2-5	TRBV18	once	TGTGCCAGCTCACCTTTAGGCGGGATCTACCAAGAGACCCAGTACTTC	CASSPLGGIYQETQYF
TRBD1	TRBJ1-3	TRBV7-9	-	TGTGCCAGCAGCCCGACAGGGCTCTCTGGAAACACCATATATTTT	CASSPTGLSGNTIYF
TRBD1	TRBJ1-5	TRBV5-1	-	TGCGCCAGCAGCTGGGGACAGGGGAGCAATCAGCCCCAGCATTTT	CASSWGQGSNQPQHF
TRBD1	TRBJ1-2	TRBV29-1	once	TGCAGCGTTGGACAGGGAGCTAACTATGGCTACACCTTC	CSVGQGANYGYTF
-	TRBJ1-2	TRBV4-1	-	TGCGCCAGCAGCCCCACCGTCCGAGAGGGTCGTGTCTATGGCTACACCTTC	CASSPTVREGRVYGYTF
-	TRBJ2-3	TRBV7-8	-	TGTGCCAGCAGCTTCGACAGAAGCACAGATACGCAGTATTTT	CASSFDRSTDTQYF
TRBD1	TRBJ1-4	TRBV18	-	TGTGCCAGCTCACCACAGGGACAGGGAGTCGAAAAACTGTTTTTT	CASSPQGQGVEKLFF
-	TRBJ1-1	TRBV13	-	TGTGCCAGCAGCTTGGCGGGGACTGAAGCTTTCTTT	CASSLAGTEAFF
-	TRBJ2-3	TRBV5-8	-	TGTGCCAGCAGCTTGGATCCGGGGAGCACAGATACGCAGTATTTT	CASSLDPGSTDTQYF
-	TRBJ1-6	TRBV11-2	once	TGTGCCAGCAGCCAAGCGGGCTATAATTCACCCCTCCACTTT	CASSQAGYNSPLHF
TRBD2	TRBJ2-5	TRBV6-5	-	TGTGCCAGCAGGGGCGCGGGGGGAGAGACCCAGTACTTC	CASRGAGGETQYF
-	TRBJ2-5	TRBV11-2	-	TGTGCCAGCAGCCTCGGAGCACGGGTGGAGACCCAGTACTTC	CASSLGARVETQYF
TRBD2	TRBJ2-1	TRBV9	-	TGTGCCAGCAGCGTAGAAAAAGGGCGGGGGTCCTACAATGAGCAGTTCTTC	CASSVEKGRGSYNEQFF
TRBD1	TRBJ2-7	TRBV9	-	TGTGCCAGCAGCCCCGGGACAGGGGGCGTCTTGTACGAGCAGTACTTC	CASSPGTGGVLYEQYF
-	TRBJ2-3	TRBV7-9	-	TGTGCCAGCAGCTTAGACTGGAGCACAGATACGCAGTATTTT	CASSLDWSTDTQYF
TRBD1	TRBJ2-1	TRBV10-3	-	TGTGCCATCAGTGGACAGGGTTCGGCCTCCTACAATGAGCAGTTCTTC	CAISGQGSASYNEQFF
-	TRBJ2-2	TRBV29-1	-	TGCAGCGTTGGGCCCCTGCTGAACACCGGGGAGCTGTTTTTT	CSVGPLLNTGELFF
TRBD2	TRBJ2-3	TRBV28	-	TGTGCCAGCTTATCGAGCCGATTAGCGGGAGGGTTCCGCACAGATACGCAGTATTTT	CASLSSRLAGGFRTDTQYF
-	TRBJ1-4	TRBV2	-	TGTGCCAGCAGCCGGGAAAAACTGTTTTTT	CASSREKLFF
TRBD1	TRBJ1-3	TRBV9	-	TGTGCCAGCAGCGTGACAGGGAGTGGAAACACCATATATTTT	CASSVTGSGNTIYF
TRBD2	TRBJ2-7	TRBV30	-	TGTGCCTGGAGCCCCACGGGAGGGATAAGAGGCTACGAGCAGTACTTC	CAWSPTGGIRGYEQYF
-	TRBJ1-3	TRBV15	-	TGTGCCACCAGCAGAGATTTATCTGGAAACACCATATATTTT	CATSRDLSGNTIYF
-	TRBJ1-5	TRBV28	-	TGTGCCAGCAGTTTTTCCTCGGGGGGTAGCAATCAGCCCCAGCATTTT	CASSFSSGGSNQPQHF
TRBD1	TRBJ2-1	TRBV7-9	-	TGTGCCAGCAGCTTAGGACAGGGGGTGTACAATGAGCAGTTCTTC	CASSLGQGVYNEQFF